The 2 T cell receptor beta chains below come from one sample, sequenced in a study of cytomegalovirus exposure and HLA in healthy donors. The PCR was carried out with 60 Vbeta primers and 13 Jbeta primers. The method was immunoSEQ multiplex PCR; TCRdb's version includes in-frame clones alone and lacks a portion of them. The profile shows fewer than 150,000 clones, around 72% of them singletons. What was sequenced was PBMCs. The source of these receptors is a human donor in good health.

V is TRBV7-2 and J is TRBJ2-5; D might be TRBD2 (5 bases). The CDR3 loop spans 13 amino acids. V was pared by 2 bases and J by 4 bases, with 8 bases between. CDR1 SGHTA and CDR2 FQGNSA come from the germline V gene. The CDR3, as DNA: TGTGCCAGCAGCTTAAGGGCGGGAGAGACCCAGTACTTC. Translating it yields CASSLRAGETQYF.

This clone was detected only a few times. V and J are TRBV15 and TRBJ2-7, with a weak D call TRBD2 (6 bases). V lost 0 bases and J lost 6, with 12 bases in between. The CDR3 totals 14 residues. The germline V gene encodes CDR1 LNHNV and CDR2 YYDKDF (reference sequence). Here the CDR3 DNA reads TGTGCCACCAGCAGAGATCCCGGGACTGGCGAGCAGTACTTC. Translating gives CATSRDPGTGEQYF. Drawing the rest from reference TRBV15 and TRBJ2-7, the complete variable domain is DAMVIQNPRYQVTQFGKPVTLSCSQTLNHNVMYWYQQKSSQAPKLLFHYYDKDFNNEADTPDNFQSRRPNTSFCFLDIRSPGLGDTAMYLCATSRDPGTGEQYFGPGTRLTVT.